This entry lists 18 T cell receptor beta chains sequenced from one sample in a study of spatial heterogeneity in lung cancer (dated by TCRdb to the late 2010s). The library was obtained by 5' RACE. TCRdb lists the instrument as NextSeq 500. The public reads were quality trimmed at Q25 with fastp and then assembled into clones with MiXCR by TCRdb, keeping productive beta chains. One record per CDR3 amino acid sequence lists the most common genes and DNA. The sample has about 16,000 distinct CDR3 sequences on record, 6.3% of them singletons. Together, the top ten hold 20% to 30% of the sample. The time point label, read with the paper, signifies: blood at routine non-recurrence follow-up after resection. The material was PBMCs, obtained at follow-up. Every receptor here comes from a male donor with early-stage non-small cell lung cancer.

Many counts were recorded for this clonotype. The V gene is TRBV2, the J gene TRBJ2-3; D gene ambiguous. The V gene's germline CDR1 is SNHLY and CDR2 FYNNEI. The CDR3 totals 12 residues. Deletions cut 5 bases from V and 2 bases from J, with 5 bases between. Here the CDR3 reads CASSTHTDTQYF. The DNA of the CDR3 is TGTGCCAGCAGTACCCACACAGATACGCAGTATTTT.

This clonotype has a count of ten or more. The chain uses TRBV7-2 and TRBJ2-7; D is possibly TRBD2 (6 bases). Trimming stripped 5 bases from V and 0 bases from J, with 14 bases between. This CDR3 region has 15 residues. Germline V lookup: CDR1 SGHTA, CDR2 FQGNSA. CDR3 coding DNA: TGTGCCAGCAGCCCCAGGGCCGGGAGCTCCTACGAGCAGTACTTC. Its translation is CASSPRAGSSYEQYF.

About this clonotype: A read error is possible here, since a much larger clone lies one base away. The rearrangement joins TRBV5-1 to TRBJ2-5; the D gene is possibly TRBD1 (5 bases). This CDR3 is 14 amino acids long. The V gene's germline CDR1 is SGHRS and CDR2 YFSETQ. The CDR3: CASSLEGFQETEYF. The CDR3 bases are TGCGCCAGCAGCTTGGAGGGGTTCCAAGAGACCGAGTACTTC. Full variable domain (outside the CDR3, taken from reference TRBV5-1 and TRBJ2-5): KAGVTQTPRYLIKTRGQQVTLSCSPISGHRSVSWYQQTPGQGLQFLFEYFSETQRNKGNFPGRFSGRQFSNSRSEMNVSTLELGDSALYLCASSLEGFQETEYFGPGTRLLVL.

In its sample, this clonotype was seen many times. V gene TRBV11-1 combines with J gene TRBJ2-1, with TRBD2 matching over 7 bases. Germline values: CDR1 SGHAT, CDR2 FQDESV (reference sequence). Trimming at V came to 5 bases and at J to 6 bases, leaving 13 bases not matched to a gene. The CDR3 consists of 16 residues. The CDR3 DNA follows: TGTGCCAGCAGCCCGGGGGTGGGAGGGCCTTTCAATGAGCAGTTCTTC. This translates into CASSPGVGGPFNEQFF.

Many counts were recorded for this clonotype. This chain uses TRBV18 with TRBJ2-3, with D possibly matching TRBD1 (5 bases). The V and J ends lost 1 base and 9 bases respectively, with 14 bases between them. The V gene's germline CDR1 is KGHSH and CDR2 LQKENI. This CDR3 region has 14 residues. The CDR3 loop is CASSPRAQKGTQYF. The CDR3 coding sequence is TGTGCCAGCTCACCACGGGCGCAAAAGGGGACGCAGTATTTT.

In its sample, this clonotype was seen many times. The chain couples TRBV30 to TRBJ2-2; 9 nucleotides match TRBD2. Germline V lookup: CDR1 GTSNPN, CDR2 SVGIG (reference sequence). The CDR3 length is 15 residues. V shed 1 base and J 4 bases; nucleotides not matched to a gene: 4. In DNA form, the CDR3 reads TGTGCCTGGAGTGGGCGCGGGAGGGGCACCGGGGAGCTGTTTTTT. Translating it yields CAWSGRGRGTGELFF.

This clonotype has a handful of counts. In DNA form, the CDR3 reads TGCGCCAGCAGCTCCAGCGGGAGGGGCGAGACCCAGTACTTC. Its translation: CASSSSGRGETQYF. The V gene is TRBV5-1, the J gene TRBJ2-5, with 10 nucleotides matching TRBD2. This CDR3 is 14 amino acids long. Germline V gene lookup returns CDR1 SGHRS and CDR2 YFSETQ. J gave up 5 bases and V 3 bases, and 4 bases lay outside the gene matches.

The chain combines TRBV4-2 with TRBJ2-3; 11 nucleotides line up with TRBD2. There are 18 residues in the CDR3. The ends lost 0 bases at V and 5 bases at J; junction bases unmatched: 10. Germline V gene sequence: CDR1 LGHNA, CDR2 YNFKEQ. In DNA form, the CDR3 reads TGTGCCAGCAGCCAAGAAACGGTTAGCGGGGGGGCCGTAGATACGCAGTATTTT. This codes for CASSQETVSGGAVDTQYF.

This clonotype has at least ten counts. V is TRBV6-2 or TRBV6-3 and J is TRBJ1-3, with D maybe TRBD1 (5 bases). This CDR3 contains 13 residues. CDR1 is MNHEY and CDR2 is SVGEGT in the germline V gene. With 2 bases removed from V and 9 bases from J, the gap between germline ends came to 11 bases. CDR3 sequence (DNA): TGTGCCAGCAGTTACCACGGGGGATCCACCATATATTTT. Translated: CASSYHGGSTIYF.

The V and J genes are TRBV7-9 and TRBJ2-3, with TRBD2 matching 9 bases. The CDR3 has 16 amino acids. V lost 1 base and J lost 2; bases outside the gene matches: 4. The germline V gene has CDR1 SEHNR and CDR2 FQNEAQ (reference sequence). The CDR3, as DNA: TGTGCCAGCAGCTTAGGACTAGCGGAGCACACAGATACGCAGTATTTT. Translation: CASSLGLAEHTDTQYF.

This clonotype has a count of ten or more. This chain uses TRBV3-1 with TRBJ2-5, with 10 bases matching TRBD2. The germline V gene encodes CDR1 LGHDT and CDR2 YNNKEL (reference sequence). Trimming cost V 6 bases and J 3 bases; bases outside gene matches: 10. This CDR3 comprises 16 residues. The CDR3 DNA follows: TGTGCCAGCAGTCCCCGACTAGCGGGTACCGAAGAGACCCAGTACTTC. Encoded protein: CASSPRLAGTEETQYF.

This clonotype occurred many times. V gene TRBV28 combines with J gene TRBJ2-1; the match to TRBD2 covers 9 bases. Germline-derived CDR1 and CDR2 are MDHEN and SYDVKM. V lost 4 bases and J lost 1; bases outside the gene matches: 8. The CDR3 is 17 amino acids. CDR3 in amino acids: CASSSIAGEGSYNEQFF. The CDR3 region has the DNA TGTGCCAGCAGTTCGATAGCGGGAGAGGGTTCCTACAATGAGCAGTTCTTC.

In this sample, this clonotype turned up many times. This chain links TRBV5-6 with TRBJ2-7; TRBD2 matches 8 bases. Germline V gene data show CDR1 as SGHDT and CDR2 as YYEEEE. The CDR3 contains 14 residues. J was trimmed by 2 bases and V by 4 bases; bases with no gene match: 5. CDR3 region: CASSPGLGAYEQYF. In DNA form, the CDR3 reads TGTGCCAGCAGCCCGGGACTAGGAGCCTACGAGCAGTACTTC.

The sample holds many counts of this clonotype. The V and J genes are TRBV3-1 and TRBJ1-5; 9 bases map to TRBD1. The CDR3 extends over 16 amino acids. Looked up from germline, CDR1 is LGHDT and CDR2 is YNNKEL (reference sequence). V was clipped by 5 bases and J by 3 bases; unmatched bases: 8. The CDR3 loop is CASSNSGQGDNQPQHF. In DNA form, the CDR3 reads TGTGCCAGCAGCAATTCGGGACAGGGAGACAATCAGCCCCAGCATTTT.

This clonotype was seen ten or more times. CDR3 residues: CSGLRQGWTEAFF. The DNA of the CDR3 is TGCAGTGGACTCCGACAGGGTTGGACTGAAGCTTTCTTT. The genes are TRBV20-1 and TRBJ1-1; 7 nucleotides match TRBD1. The junction had 10 bases not matched to a gene; V was cut back by 7 bases and J by 5 bases. CDR1 and CDR2 (germline): DFQATT, SNEGSKA (reference sequence). This CDR3 spans 13 amino acids.

This clonotype is classed as medium-sized. The chain joins TRBV2 to TRBJ1-5; D is unclear. This CDR3 spans 13 amino acids. Trimming pared 3 bases from V and 7 bases from J, leaving 10 bases between. CDR1 is SNHLY, CDR2 FYNNEI, per germline. In nucleotides, the CDR3 is TGTGCCAGCAGTGATCTTAGGTGGCAGCCCCAGCATTTT. This encodes CASSDLRWQPQHF.

This clonotype has at least ten counts. The rearrangement joins TRBV12-3 or TRBV12-4 to TRBJ2-3; tentatively, D is TRBD2 (6 bases). Trimming removed 1 base at V and 12 bases at J, with 11 bases between. The CDR3 has 12 residues. This chain's CDR3 is CASSLEAGTQYF. The CDR3 DNA is TGTGCCAGCAGTTTAGAAGCGGGTACACAGTATTTT.

In its sample, this clonotype ranks as medium-sized. This sequence joins TRBV7-9 and TRBJ2-5; D gene uncertain. This CDR3 comprises 11 residues. The V gene lost 3 bases and the J gene lost 1 base, with 0 bases spanning the gap. Germline V CDR1 and CDR2: SEHNR, FQNEAQ (reference sequence). The CDR3 region is CASSFQETQYF. CDR3 DNA sequence: TGTGCCAGCAGCTTCCAAGAGACCCAGTACTTC.